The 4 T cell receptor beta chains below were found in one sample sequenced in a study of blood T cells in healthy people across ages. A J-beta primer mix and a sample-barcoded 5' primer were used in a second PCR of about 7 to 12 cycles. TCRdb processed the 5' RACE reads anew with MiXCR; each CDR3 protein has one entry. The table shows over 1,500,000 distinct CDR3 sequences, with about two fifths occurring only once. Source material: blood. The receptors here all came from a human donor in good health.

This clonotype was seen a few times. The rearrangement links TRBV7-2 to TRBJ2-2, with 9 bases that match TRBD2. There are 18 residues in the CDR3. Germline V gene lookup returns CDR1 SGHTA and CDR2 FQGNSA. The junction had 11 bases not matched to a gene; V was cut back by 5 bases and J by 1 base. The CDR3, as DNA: TGTGCCAGCAGCCCCCGAAGAGGTAGCGGGGGGAACACCGGGGAGCTGTTTTTT. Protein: CASSPRRGSGGNTGELFF.

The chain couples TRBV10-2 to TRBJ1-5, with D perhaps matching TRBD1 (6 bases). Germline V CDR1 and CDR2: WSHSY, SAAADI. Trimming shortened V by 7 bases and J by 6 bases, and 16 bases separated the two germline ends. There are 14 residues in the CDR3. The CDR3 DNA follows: TGCGCCAGCAAATCGGGGGCGGGTGGTCAGCCCCAGCATTTT. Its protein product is CASKSGAGGQPQHF.

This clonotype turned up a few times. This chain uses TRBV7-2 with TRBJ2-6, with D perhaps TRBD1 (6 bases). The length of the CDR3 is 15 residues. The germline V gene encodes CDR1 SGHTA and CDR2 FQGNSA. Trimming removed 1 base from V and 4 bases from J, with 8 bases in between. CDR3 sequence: CASSLGGLGANVLTF. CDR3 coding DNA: TGTGCCAGCAGCTTAGGGGGGCTAGGGGCCAACGTCCTGACTTTC.

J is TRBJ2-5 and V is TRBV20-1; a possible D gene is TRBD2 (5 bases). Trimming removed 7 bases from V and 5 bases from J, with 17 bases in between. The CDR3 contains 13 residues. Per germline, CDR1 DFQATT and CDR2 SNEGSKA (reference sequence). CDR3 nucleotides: TGCAGTGGGAAAGGATTTAGCGTGGAGACCCAGTACTTC. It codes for CSGKGFSVETQYF.